The rows below give T cell receptor beta chains drawn from one sample of a study of T-cell memory formation after mild COVID-19. Each CDR3 protein is one row after TCRdb ran MiXCR on the 5' RACE reads. The sample comprises a few hundred thousand distinct CDR3 sequences, about 20% of which are singletons, and approximately 8.4% rests with the top ten. Sequencing was done on a sample of PBMCs or a T cell subset sorted from them (not recorded which). The source is an adult woman who had mild COVID-19 (a few samples of this study predate the infection). Cell type and time point are not known. CDR3s leave out the opening cysteine and the closing phenylalanine or tryptophan.

j_call v_call cdr3_aa
TRBJ2-2 TRBV7-8 ASSLVVGDRGTGELF
TRBJ2-7 TRBV14 ASSPFGVRTFLY
TRBJ2-3 TRBV7-2 ASSTGWTPSTDTQY
TRBJ1-1 TRBV14 ASSQVGRAEAF
TRBJ2-1 TRBV27 ASRAGSGGGSNEQF
TRBJ1-1 TRBV20-1 SARTGDTEAF
TRBJ2-2 TRBV9 ASSVTRQGRAGELF
TRBJ2-7 TRBV4-3 ASSQGRTGPSYEQY
TRBJ2-7 TRBV2 ASLRQGRAYEQY
TRBJ2-1 TRBV11-2 ASSLYTGASSYNEQF
TRBJ1-3 TRBV5-5 ASSLGTVPLWGSGNTIY
TRBJ2-7 TRBV12-3/TRBV12-4 ASRSRGEQY
TRBJ2-7 TRBV19 ASTARLAGGTYEQY
TRBJ2-7 TRBV6-2/TRBV6-3 ASSDPLAGGDEQY
TRBJ2-1 TRBV5-1 ASSLGPGREQF
TRBJ2-7 TRBV14 ASSQEGWGESSYEQY
TRBJ1-6 TRBV30 AWSIRDRSSYNSPLH
TRBJ2-7 TRBV7-9 ASSLNPGLYEQY
TRBJ1-1 TRBV2 ASSESQLTEAF
TRBJ1-6 TRBV3-1 ASSQGVTGPSPLH
TRBJ1-1 TRBV24-1 ATSENLNTEAF
TRBJ2-3 TRBV10-3 AIMGNTDTQY
TRBJ2-5 TRBV20-1 SASSTSGSRETQY
TRBJ2-3 TRBV7-9 ASIPPSRSTDTQY
TRBJ1-3 TRBV5-1 ASSLEAQGGNTIY
TRBJ2-1 TRBV2 ASRPPRDRAYNEQF
TRBJ2-5 TRBV12-3/TRBV12-4 ASSLRSGKETQY